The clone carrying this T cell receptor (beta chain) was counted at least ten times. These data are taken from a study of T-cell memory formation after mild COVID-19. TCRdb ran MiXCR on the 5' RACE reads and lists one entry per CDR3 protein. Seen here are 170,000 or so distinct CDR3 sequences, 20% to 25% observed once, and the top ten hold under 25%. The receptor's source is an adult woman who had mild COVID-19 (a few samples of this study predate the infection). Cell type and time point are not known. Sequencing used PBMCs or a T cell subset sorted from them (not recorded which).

The CDR3 loop reads CASRASSEAFF. The CDR3 DNA follows: TGTGCCAGCAGGGCTTCGTCTGAAGCTTTCTTT. The rearrangement joins TRBV2 to TRBJ1-1; D is undetermined. Trimming pared 6 bases from V and 6 bases from J, leaving 8 bases between. This CDR3 is built from 11 residues. Germline V gene sequence: CDR1 SNHLY, CDR2 FYNNEI.